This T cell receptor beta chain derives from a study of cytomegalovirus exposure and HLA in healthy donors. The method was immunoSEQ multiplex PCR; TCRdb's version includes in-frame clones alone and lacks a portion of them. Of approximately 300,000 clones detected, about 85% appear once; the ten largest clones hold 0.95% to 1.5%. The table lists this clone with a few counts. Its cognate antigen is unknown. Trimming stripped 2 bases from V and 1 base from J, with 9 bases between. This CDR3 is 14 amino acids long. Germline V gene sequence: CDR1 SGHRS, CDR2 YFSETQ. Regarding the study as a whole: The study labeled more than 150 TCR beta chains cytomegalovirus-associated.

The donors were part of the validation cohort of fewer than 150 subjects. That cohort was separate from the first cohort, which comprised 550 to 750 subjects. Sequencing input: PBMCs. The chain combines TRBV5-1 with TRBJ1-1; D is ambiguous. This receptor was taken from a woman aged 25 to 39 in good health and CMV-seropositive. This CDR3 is CASSLSQANTEAFF. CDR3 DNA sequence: TGCGCCAGCAGCTTAAGTCAGGCGAACACTGAAGCTTTCTTT.